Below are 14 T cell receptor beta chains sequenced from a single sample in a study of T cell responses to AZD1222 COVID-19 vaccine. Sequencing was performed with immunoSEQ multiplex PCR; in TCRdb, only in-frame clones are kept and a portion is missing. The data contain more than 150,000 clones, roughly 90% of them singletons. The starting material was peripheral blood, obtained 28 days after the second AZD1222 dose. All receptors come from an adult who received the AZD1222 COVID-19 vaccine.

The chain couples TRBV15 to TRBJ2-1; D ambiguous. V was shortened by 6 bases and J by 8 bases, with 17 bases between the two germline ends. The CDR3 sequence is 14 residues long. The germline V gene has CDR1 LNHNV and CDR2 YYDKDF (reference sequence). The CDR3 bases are TGTGCCACCAGAACTTACCCCGCCGTCGATGAGCAGTTCTTC. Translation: CATRTYPAVDEQFF.

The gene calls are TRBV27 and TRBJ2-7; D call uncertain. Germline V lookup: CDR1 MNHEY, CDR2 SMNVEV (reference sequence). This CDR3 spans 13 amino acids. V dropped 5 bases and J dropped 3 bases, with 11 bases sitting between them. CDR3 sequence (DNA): TGTGCCAGCAGTCCCGGAGCCCACTACGAGCAGTACTTC. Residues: CASSPGAHYEQYF.

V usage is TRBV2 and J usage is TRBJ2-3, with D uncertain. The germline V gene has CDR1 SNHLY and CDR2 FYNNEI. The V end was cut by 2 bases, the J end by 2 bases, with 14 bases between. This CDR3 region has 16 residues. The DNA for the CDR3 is TGTGCCAGCAGTGAATGGGTGGTAGGAGCCACAGATACGCAGTATTTT. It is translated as CASSEWVVGATDTQYF.

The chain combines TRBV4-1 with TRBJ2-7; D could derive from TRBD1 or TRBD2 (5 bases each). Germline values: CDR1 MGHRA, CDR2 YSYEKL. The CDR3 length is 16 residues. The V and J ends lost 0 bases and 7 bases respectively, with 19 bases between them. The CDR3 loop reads CASSQDLRGGWGEQYF. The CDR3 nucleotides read TGCGCCAGCAGCCAAGACCTCCGGGGCGGGTGGGGTGAGCAGTACTTC.

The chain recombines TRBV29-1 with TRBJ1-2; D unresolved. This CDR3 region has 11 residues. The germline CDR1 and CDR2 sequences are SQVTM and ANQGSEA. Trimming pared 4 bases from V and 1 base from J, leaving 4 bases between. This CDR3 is CSVVINYGYTF. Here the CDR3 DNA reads TGCAGCGTTGTGATTAACTATGGCTACACCTTC.

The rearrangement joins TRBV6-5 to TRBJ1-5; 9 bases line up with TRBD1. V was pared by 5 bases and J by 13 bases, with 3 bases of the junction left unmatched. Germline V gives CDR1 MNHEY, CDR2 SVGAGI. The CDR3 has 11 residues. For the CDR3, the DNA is TGTGCCAGCAGTAACAGGGGGCTACAGCATTTT. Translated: CASSNRGLQHF.

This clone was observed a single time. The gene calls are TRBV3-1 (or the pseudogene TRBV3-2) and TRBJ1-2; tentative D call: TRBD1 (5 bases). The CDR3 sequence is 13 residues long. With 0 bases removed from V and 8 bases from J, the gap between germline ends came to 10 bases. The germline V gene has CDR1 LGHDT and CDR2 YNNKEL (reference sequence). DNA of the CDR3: TGTGCCAGCAGCCAAGAAAAGGGGCGAGGCTACACCTTC. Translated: CASSQEKGRGYTF.

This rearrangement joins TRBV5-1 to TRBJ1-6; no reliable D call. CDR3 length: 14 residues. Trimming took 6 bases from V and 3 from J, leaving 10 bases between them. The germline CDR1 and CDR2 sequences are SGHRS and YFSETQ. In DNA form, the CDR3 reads TGCGCCAGCAAGCCCCGGGACTATAATTCACCCCTCCACTTT. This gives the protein CASKPRDYNSPLHF.

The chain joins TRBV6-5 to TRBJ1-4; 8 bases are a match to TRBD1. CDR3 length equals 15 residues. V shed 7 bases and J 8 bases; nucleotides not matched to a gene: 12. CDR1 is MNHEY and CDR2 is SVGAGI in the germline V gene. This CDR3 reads CASTPRQGRNEKLFF. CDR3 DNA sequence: TGTGCCAGCACTCCCCGACAGGGGCGGAACGAAAAACTGTTTTTT.

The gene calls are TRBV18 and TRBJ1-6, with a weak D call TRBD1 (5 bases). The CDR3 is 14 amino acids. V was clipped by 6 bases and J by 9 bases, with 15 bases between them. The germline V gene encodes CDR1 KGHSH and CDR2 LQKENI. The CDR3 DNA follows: TGTGCCAGCTCCCCGGACAATTCTGCTTCACCCCTCCACTTT. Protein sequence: CASSPDNSASPLHF.

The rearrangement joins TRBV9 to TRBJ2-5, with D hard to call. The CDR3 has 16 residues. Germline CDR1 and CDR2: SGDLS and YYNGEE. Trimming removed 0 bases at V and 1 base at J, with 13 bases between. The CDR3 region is CASSVAPDGLQETQYF. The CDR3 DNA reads TGTGCCAGCAGCGTAGCCCCGGACGGGCTCCAAGAGACCCAGTACTTC.

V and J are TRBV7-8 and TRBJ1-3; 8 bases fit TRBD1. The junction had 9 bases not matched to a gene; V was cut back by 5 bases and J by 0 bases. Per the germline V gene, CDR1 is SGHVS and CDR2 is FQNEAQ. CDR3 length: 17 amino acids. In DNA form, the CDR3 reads TGTGCCAGCAGCGCCACAGGGGGGGCCTACTCTGGAAACACCATATATTTT. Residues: CASSATGGAYSGNTIYF.

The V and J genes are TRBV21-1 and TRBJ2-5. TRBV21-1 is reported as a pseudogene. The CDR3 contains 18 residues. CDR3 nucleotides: TGTGCCAGCAGCCCCCGGGGTAGGGGGAGGCCAGTACAAGAGACCCAGTACTTC. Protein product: CASSPRGRGRPVQETQYF.

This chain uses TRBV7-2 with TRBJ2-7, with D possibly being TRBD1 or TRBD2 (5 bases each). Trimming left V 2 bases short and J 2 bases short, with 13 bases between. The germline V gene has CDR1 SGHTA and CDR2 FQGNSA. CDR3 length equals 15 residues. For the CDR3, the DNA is TGTGCCAGCAGCTTACGGATCCGGGGACCCTACGAGCAGTACTTC. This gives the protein CASSLRIRGPYEQYF.